Listed here is a single TCR beta chain. This clonotype has only a few counts. Its antigen is unknown. Per-base quality was not reported, and no clone a single base away is much larger than it. The data belong to a study of CD8 T cells in Susac syndrome (dated 2019 in TCRdb). With respect to the entire study: The study used repertoire sequencing to test whether antigen drove CD8+ T cell activation and differentiation in Susac syndrome. The study compared CD8+ T cell repertoire clonality among around 11 healthy donors, about 14 Susac syndrome patients and around 16 multiple sclerosis patients. The study at large found these results: The number of individuals in the TCR sequencing and HLA analysis was acknowledged as relatively small.

Peripheral blood CD8+ and CD4+ T cells from healthy donors, Susac syndrome patients and multiple sclerosis patients were profiled using high-throughput TCR beta sequencing. The healthy donors served as controls matched for age and sex. Bulk CD8+ and CD4+ T cells were purified magnetically by negative isolation, whereas CD8+ TEMRA cells were enriched by FACS. Blood was drawn into EDTA tubes, processed within 24 hours, and PBMCs were isolated by density gradient centrifugation. PBMCs destined for TCR sequencing were cryopreserved in liquid nitrogen and later thawed in a 37 °C water bath. A purity of at least 90% was achieved for sorted or isolated CD4+, CD8+ and CD8+ TEMRA cells. RNA was extracted with the RNeasy kit and 0.5 to 1 ug was reverse transcribed using random hexamers. The immunoSEQ multiplex PCR assay, covering 54 Vbeta and 13 Jbeta segments, was used to amplify TCR beta CDR3 regions. PCR amplification bias was corrected using a synthetic template baseline for primer optimization and computational correction. The original methods were these. Only productive sequences were kept, with reads annotated to V, D and J genes according to IMGT and analyzed in immunoSEQ Analyzer. Clonality was computed as one minus Shannon entropy normalized by log2 of the number of productive unique sequences. For each patient and control, public and private clones were evaluated among the 100 most prevalent clones. A clone was defined as Susac-specific if it was absent from the healthy and MS cohorts, from roughly 1,000 published viral clones and from other ImmuneACCESS disease sequences. TCRdb reprocessing: public reads trimmed at Q25 with fastp, clones called with MiXCR, in-frame beta chains kept. Rows are unified per CDR3 protein, each entry keeping the most common DNA and genes. None of the V and J calls come from the authors' own analysis; TCRdb made them. This sample comprises more than 55,000 distinct CDR3 sequences, 85% to 95% of them detected only once. The ten top clones hold 0.2% to 0.25% of the sample.

Reading the germline V gene gives CDR1 MGHRA and CDR2 YSYEKL. The CDR3 runs 18 residues from the cysteine to the phenylalanine. Of the read, only the CDR3 DNA is kept; its 54 bases are in frame from base 1. Trimming takes 3 bases off V and 2 bases off J; junction bases not matched to a gene: 14. The TCR sequence derives from a human donor in good health. The chain is assembled from TRBV4-1 and TRBJ2-3; 7 central bases correspond to TRBD1. What was sequenced was CD8+ T cells from PBMCs. The DNA sequence reads TGCGCCAGCAGCCAGTCCTCCGGGACAGCAATAATCACAGATACGCAGTATTTT. It is translated as CASSQSSGTAIITDTQYF.